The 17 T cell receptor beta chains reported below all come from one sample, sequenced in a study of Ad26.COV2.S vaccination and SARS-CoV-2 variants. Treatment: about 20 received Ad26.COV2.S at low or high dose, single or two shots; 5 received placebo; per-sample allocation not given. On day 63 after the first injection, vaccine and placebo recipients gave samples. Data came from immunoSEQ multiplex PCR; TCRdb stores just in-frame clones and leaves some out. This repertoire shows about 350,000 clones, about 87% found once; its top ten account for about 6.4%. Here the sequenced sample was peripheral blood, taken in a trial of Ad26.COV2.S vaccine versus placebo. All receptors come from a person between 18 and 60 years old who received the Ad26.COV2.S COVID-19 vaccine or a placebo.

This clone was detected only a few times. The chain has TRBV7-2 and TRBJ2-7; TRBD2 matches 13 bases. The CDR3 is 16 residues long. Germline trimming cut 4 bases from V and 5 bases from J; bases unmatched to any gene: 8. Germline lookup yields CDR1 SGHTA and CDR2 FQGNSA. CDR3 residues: CASSSRLAGGAHEQYF. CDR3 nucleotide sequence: TGTGCCAGCAGCTCACGACTAGCGGGAGGAGCCCACGAGCAGTACTTC.

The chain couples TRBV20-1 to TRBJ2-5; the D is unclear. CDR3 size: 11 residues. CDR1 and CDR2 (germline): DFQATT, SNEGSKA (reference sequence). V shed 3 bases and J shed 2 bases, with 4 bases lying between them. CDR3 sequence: CSASIQETQYF. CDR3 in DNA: TGCAGTGCTAGTATTCAAGAGACCCAGTACTTC.

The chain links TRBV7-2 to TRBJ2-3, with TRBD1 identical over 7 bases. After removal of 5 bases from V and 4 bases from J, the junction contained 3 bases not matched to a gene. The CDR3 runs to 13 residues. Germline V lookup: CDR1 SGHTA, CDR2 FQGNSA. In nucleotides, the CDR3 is TGTGCCAGCAGCGCCGGACAGGCAGATACGCAGTATTTT. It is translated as CASSAGQADTQYF.

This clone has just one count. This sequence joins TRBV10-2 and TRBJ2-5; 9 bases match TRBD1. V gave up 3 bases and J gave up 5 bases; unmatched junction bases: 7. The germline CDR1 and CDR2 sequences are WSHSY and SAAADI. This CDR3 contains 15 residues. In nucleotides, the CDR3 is TGCGCCAGCAGTGAACTGACAGGGGGAATGGAGACCCAGTACTTC. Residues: CASSELTGGMETQYF.

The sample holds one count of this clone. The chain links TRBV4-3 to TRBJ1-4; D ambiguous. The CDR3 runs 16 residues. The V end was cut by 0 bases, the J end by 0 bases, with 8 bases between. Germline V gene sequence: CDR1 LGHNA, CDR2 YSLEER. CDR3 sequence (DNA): TGCGCCAGCAGCCAAGAAGTGGGCGCAACTAATGAAAAACTGTTTTTT. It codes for CASSQEVGATNEKLFF.

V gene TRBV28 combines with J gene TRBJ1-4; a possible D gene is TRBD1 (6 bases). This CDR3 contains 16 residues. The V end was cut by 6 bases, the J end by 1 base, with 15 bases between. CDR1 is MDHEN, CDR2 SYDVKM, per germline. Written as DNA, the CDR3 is TGTGCCAGCAGCCAAGGGGGGACTCTAACTAATGAAAAACTGTTTTTT. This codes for CASSQGGTLTNEKLFF. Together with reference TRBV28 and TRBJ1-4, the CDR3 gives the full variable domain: DVKVTQSSRYLVKRTGEKVFLECVQDMDHENMFWYRQDPGLGLRLIYFSYDVKMKEKGDIPEGYSVSREKKERFSLILESASTNQTSMYLCASSQGGTLTNEKLFFGSGTQLSVL.

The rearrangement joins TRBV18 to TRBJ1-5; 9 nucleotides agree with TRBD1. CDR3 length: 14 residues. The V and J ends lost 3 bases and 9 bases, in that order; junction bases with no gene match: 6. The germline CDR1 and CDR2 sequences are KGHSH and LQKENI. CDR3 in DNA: TGTGCCAGCTCACCGGTACAGGGGGCTTGGCCCCAGCATTTT. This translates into CASSPVQGAWPQHF.

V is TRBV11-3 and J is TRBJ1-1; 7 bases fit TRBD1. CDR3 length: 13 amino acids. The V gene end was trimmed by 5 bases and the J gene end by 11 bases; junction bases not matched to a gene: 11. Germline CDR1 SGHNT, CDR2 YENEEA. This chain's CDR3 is CASSLRQGGEAFF. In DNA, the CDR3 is TGTGCCAGCAGCCTAAGACAGGGAGGTGAGGCTTTCTTT.

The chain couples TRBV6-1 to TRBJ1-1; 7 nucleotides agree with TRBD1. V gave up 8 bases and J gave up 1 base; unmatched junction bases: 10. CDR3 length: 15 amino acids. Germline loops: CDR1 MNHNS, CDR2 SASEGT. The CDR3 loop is CASGNANRGNTEAFF. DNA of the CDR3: TGTGCCAGCGGCAACGCGAACAGGGGGAACACTGAAGCTTTCTTT.

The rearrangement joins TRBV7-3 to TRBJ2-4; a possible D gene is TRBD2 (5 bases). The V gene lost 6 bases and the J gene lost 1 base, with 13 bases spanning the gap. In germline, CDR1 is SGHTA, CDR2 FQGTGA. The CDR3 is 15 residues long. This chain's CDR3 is CASRSIPGAKNIQYF. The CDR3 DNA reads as TGTGCCAGCAGATCTATTCCGGGGGCCAAAAACATTCAGTACTTC.

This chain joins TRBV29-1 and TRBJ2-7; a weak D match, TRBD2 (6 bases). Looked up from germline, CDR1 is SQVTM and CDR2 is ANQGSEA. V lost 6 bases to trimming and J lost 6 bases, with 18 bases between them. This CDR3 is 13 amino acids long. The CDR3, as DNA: TGCAGCGTCGTGACCAGGACTACTACCGAGCAGTACTTC. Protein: CSVVTRTTTEQYF.

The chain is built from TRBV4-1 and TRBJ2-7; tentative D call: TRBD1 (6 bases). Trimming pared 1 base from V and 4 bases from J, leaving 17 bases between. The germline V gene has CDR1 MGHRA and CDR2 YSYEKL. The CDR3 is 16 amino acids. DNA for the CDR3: TGCGCCAGCAGCCAAGCTTCGCGTACAGGGTCGTACGAGCAGTACTTC. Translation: CASSQASRTGSYEQYF.

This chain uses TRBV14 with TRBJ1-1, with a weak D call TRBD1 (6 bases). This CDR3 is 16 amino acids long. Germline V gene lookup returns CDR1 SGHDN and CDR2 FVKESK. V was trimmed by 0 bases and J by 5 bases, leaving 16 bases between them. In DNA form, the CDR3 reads TGTGCCAGCAGCCAAGATAGGAAGGTGAGGGGGACTGAAGCTTTCTTT. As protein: CASSQDRKVRGTEAFF.

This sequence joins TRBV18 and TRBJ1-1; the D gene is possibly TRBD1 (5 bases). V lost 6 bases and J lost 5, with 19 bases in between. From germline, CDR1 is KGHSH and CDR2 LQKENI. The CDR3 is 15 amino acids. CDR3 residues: CASSGKARTQTEAFF. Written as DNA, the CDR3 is TGTGCCAGCTCCGGAAAGGCCAGGACACAAACTGAAGCTTTCTTT. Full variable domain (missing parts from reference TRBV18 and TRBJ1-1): NAGVMQNPRHLVRRRGQEARLRCSPMKGHSHVYWYRQLPEEGLKFMVYLQKENIIDESGMPKERFSAEFPKEGPSILRIQQVVRGDSAAYFCASSGKARTQTEAFFGQGTRLTVV.

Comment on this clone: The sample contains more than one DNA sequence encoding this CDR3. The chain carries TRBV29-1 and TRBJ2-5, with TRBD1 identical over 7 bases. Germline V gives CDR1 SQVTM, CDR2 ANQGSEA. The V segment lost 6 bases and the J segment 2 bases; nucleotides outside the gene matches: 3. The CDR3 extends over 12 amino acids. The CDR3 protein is CSVDRDQETQYF. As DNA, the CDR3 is TGCAGCGTAGACAGGGATCAAGAGACCCAGTACTTC.

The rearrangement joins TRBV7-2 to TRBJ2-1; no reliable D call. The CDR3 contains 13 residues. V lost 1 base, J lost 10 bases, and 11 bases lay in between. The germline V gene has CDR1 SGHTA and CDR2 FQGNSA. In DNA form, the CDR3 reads TGTGCCAGCAGCTTAGGGGTCCCCGGGGAGCAGTTCTTC. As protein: CASSLGVPGEQFF.

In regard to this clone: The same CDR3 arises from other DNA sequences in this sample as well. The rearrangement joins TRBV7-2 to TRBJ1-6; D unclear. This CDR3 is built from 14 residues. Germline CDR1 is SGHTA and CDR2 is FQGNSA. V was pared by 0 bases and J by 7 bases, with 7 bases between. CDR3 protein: CASSLAGYNSPLHF. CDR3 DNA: TGTGCCAGCAGCTTAGCAGGGTACAATTCACCCCTCCACTTT.